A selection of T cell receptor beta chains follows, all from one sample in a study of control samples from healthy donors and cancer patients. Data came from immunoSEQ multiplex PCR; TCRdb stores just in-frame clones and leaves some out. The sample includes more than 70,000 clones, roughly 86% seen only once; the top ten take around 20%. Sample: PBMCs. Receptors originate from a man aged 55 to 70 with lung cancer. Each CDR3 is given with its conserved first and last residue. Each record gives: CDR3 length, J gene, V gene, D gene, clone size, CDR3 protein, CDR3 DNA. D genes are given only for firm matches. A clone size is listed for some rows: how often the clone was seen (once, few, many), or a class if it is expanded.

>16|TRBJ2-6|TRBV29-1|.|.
CSVEGSAGAGANVLTF
TGCAGCGTTGAAGGGTCGGCAGGAGCCGGGGCCAACGTCCTGACTTTC
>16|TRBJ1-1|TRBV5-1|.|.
CASSLVTGRMNTEAFF
TGCGCCAGCAGCTTGGTAACAGGGAGAATGAACACTGAAGCTTTCTTT
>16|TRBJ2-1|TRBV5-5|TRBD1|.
CASSSTRDRGNNEQFF
TGTGCCAGCAGCTCGACCCGGGACAGGGGGAACAATGAGCAGTTCTTC
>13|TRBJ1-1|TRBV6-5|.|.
CAVWARLNTEAFF
TGTGCCGTGTGGGCGCGTCTGAACACTGAAGCTTTCTTT
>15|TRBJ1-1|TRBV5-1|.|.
CASSLDRVGNTEAFF
TGCGCCAGCAGCTTGGACAGGGTAGGGAACACTGAAGCTTTCTTT
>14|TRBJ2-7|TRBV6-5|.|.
CASSRGGTSYEQYF
TGTGCCAGCAGTCGAGGGGGGACCTCCTACGAGCAGTACTTC
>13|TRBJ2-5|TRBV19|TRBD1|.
CATRMTGKETQYF
TGTGCCACTCGTATGACAGGGAAAGAGACCCAGTACTTC
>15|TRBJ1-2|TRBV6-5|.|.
CASSLSGAANYGYTF
TGTGCCAGCAGTCTGTCAGGGGCCGCTAACTATGGCTACACCTTC
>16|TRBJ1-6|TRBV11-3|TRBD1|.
CASSSSGQEYNSPLHF
TGTGCCAGCAGCTCCTCGGGACAGGAATATAATTCACCCCTCCACTTT
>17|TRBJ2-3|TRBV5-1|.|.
CASSLEPNDWATDTQYF
TGCGCCAGCAGCTTGGAACCGAACGACTGGGCCACAGATACGCAGTATTTT
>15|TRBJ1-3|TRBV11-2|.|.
CASSSGPGGGNTIYF
TGTGCCAGCAGCTCGGGACCGGGAGGGGGAAACACCATATATTTT
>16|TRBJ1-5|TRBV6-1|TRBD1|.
CASSEGTGVNSQPQHF
TGTGCCAGCAGCGAAGGGACAGGGGTGAATAGTCAGCCCCAGCATTTT
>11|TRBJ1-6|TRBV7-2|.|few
CASSRNSPLHF
TGTGCCAGCAGCCGAAATTCACCCCTCCACTTT
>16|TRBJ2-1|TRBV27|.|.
CASSPRSTLPYNEQFF
TGTGCCAGCAGCCCAAGATCCACCCTCCCCTACAATGAGCAGTTCTTC
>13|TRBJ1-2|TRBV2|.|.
CASGGGSYYGYTF
TGTGCCAGCGGGGGGGGGTCGTATTATGGCTACACCTTC
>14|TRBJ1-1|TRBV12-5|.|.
CASGLRLRSTEAFF
TGTGCTAGTGGTTTGAGACTTAGGTCGACTGAAGCTTTCTTT
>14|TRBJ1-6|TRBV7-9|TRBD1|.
CASSRDRGFSPLHF
TGTGCCAGCAGCCGGGACAGGGGATTTTCACCCCTCCACTTT
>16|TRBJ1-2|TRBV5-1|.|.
CASSLGLSGNLHGYTF
TGCGCCAGCAGCTTGGGACTTTCGGGCAATTTGCATGGCTACACCTTC
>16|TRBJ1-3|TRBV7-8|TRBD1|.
CASSLVGQGAGNTIYF
TGTGCCAGCAGCTTAGTCGGACAGGGGGCCGGAAACACCATATATTTT
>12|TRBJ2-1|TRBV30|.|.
CAWSALVNEQFF
TGTGCCTGGAGTGCACTAGTAAATGAGCAGTTCTTC
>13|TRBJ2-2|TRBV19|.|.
CASKPPLTGELFF
TGTGCCAGTAAACCCCCCTTAACCGGGGAGCTGTTTTTT
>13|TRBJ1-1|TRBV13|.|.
CASSFWQGTEAFF
TGTGCCAGCAGCTTTTGGCAGGGCACTGAAGCTTTCTTT
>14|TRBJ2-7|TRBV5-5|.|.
CASSLATGDYEQYF
TGTGCCAGCAGCTTGGCGACAGGAGACTACGAGCAGTACTTC
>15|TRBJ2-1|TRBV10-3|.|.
CAISVQWGGGYEQFF
TGTGCCATCAGTGTTCAGTGGGGGGGCGGGTATGAGCAGTTCTTC
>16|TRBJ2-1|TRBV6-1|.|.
CASSVGDGGTYNEQFF
TGTGCCAGCAGTGTCGGGGACGGAGGGACCTACAATGAGCAGTTCTTC
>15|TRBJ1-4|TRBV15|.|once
CATSNGRGTNEKLFF
TGTGCCACCAGCAACGGGCGGGGAACTAATGAAAAACTGTTTTTT
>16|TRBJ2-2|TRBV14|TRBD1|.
CASSHPPQGRTGELFF
TGTGCCAGCAGCCATCCCCCACAGGGGCGGACCGGGGAGCTGTTTTTT
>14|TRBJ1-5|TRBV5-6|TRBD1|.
CASSLRDRDQPQHF
TGTGCCAGCAGCCTCCGGGACAGGGATCAGCCCCAGCATTTT
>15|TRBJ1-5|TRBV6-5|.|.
CASTLVAGSNQPQHF
TGTGCCAGCACCCTGGTGGCAGGTAGCAATCAGCCCCAGCATTTT
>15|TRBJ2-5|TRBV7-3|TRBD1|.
CASSLVTGGVETQYF
TGTGCCAGCAGCTTGGTGACAGGGGGTGTTGAGACCCAGTACTTC
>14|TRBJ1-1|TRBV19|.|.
CASSIQGFNTEAFF
TGTGCCAGTAGTATACAGGGTTTCAACACTGAAGCTTTCTTT
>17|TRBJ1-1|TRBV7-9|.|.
CASTKPQGTQMGTEAFF
TGTGCCAGCACCAAACCCCAAGGGACCCAGATGGGCACTGAAGCTTTCTTT
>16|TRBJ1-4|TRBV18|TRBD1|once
CASSASTGGIGEKLFF
TGTGCCAGCTCAGCTTCTACAGGGGGAATCGGTGAAAAACTGTTTTTT
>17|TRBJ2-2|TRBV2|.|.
CASSGPGSGPNTGELFF
TGTGCCAGCAGCGGTCCAGGTTCGGGCCCAAACACCGGGGAGCTGTTTTTT
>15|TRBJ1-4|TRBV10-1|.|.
CARRWPGRINEKLFF
TGCGCCAGAAGATGGCCGGGACGGATTAATGAAAAACTGTTTTTT
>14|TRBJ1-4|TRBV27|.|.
CASRTHATNEKLFF
TGTGCCAGCCGGACGCATGCAACTAATGAAAAACTGTTTTTT
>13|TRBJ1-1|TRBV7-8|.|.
CASSVWGREKAFF
TGTGCCAGCAGCGTATGGGGCAGGGAAAAAGCTTTCTTT
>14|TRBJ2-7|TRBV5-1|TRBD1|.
CASAGTGGAYEQYF
TGCGCCAGCGCCGGGACAGGGGGTGCCTACGAGCAGTACTTC
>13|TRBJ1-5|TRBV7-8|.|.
CASSLDTNQPQHF
TGTGCCAGCAGCCTTGACACTAATCAGCCCCAGCATTTT
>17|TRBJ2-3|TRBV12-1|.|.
CASSFVGTPLSTDTQYF
TGTGCCAGCAGCTTTGTGGGGACTCCCTTATCCACAGATACGCAGTATTTT
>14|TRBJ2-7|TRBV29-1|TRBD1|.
CSVDPSGQGTEQYF
TGCAGCGTGGACCCTTCAGGACAGGGGACCGAGCAGTACTTC
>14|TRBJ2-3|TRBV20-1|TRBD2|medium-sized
CSASSAGGTDTQYF
TGCAGTGCTAGTTCAGCGGGAGGCACAGATACGCAGTATTTT
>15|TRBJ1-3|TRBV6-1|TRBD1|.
CASSEATGAGNTIYF
TGTGCCAGCAGTGAAGCGACAGGGGCTGGAAACACCATATATTTT
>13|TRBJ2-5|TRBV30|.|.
CAWARGTQETQYF
TGTGCCTGGGCCCGAGGGACGCAAGAGACCCAGTACTTC
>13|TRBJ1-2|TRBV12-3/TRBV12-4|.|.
CASSYSGDYGYTF
TGTGCCAGCAGTTACTCCGGGGACTATGGCTACACCTTC
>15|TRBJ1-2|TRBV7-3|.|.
CASSPDGPRDYGYTF
TGTGCCAGCAGCCCGGACGGACCGAGGGACTATGGCTACACCTTC
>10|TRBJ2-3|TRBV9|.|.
CASTLDTQYF
TGTGCCAGCACCCTAGATACGCAGTATTTT